This TCR beta chain was recorded in a study of blood T cell repertoires in COVID-19. At the level of the study: There were acute and convalescent COVID-19 samples, and they came from the United States, Italy and Spain. In each case, the material was cDNA or gDNA derived from T cells, B-cell-depleted T cells, or PBMCs.

In the authors' methods: Amplification of reference gene primers provided the estimated nucleated cell counts. TCRdb keeps only in-frame clones here, not all; method: immunoSEQ multiplex PCR. Clonal size and the V and J genes are those of that table, whereas D and trimming came from the DNA. The table shows a few hundred thousand clones, with approximately 85% occurring only once. Germline lookup yields CDR1 LNHDA and CDR2 SQIVND (reference sequence). Trimming stripped 6 bases from V and 3 bases from J, with 21 bases between. The CDR3 totals 17 residues. The sequence was collected from a woman in her 70s with acute or convalescent COVID-19. The sequencing input was peripheral blood. The gene calls are TRBV19 and TRBJ1-5; weak D call: TRBD1 (5 bases). CDR3 sequence reads: CASSLHQGDYTNQPQHF. The DNA of the CDR3 is TGTGCCAGTAGCCTCCACCAAGGGGATTATACCAATCAGCCCCAGCATTTT.